Following are 13 T cell receptor beta chains from one sample sequenced in a study of T cell responses to AZD1222 COVID-19 vaccine. TCRdb keeps only in-frame clones here, not all; method: immunoSEQ multiplex PCR. This sample carries tens of thousands of clones, over 80% of them seen once, and the ten largest clones take around 5.8%. The specimen comprised peripheral blood, sampled on day 0 of AZD1222 vaccination. All receptors derive from an adult in good health.

In its sample, this clone was seen a few times. The chain employs TRBV14 and TRBJ1-1, with TRBD1 as a possible D gene (6 bases). V lost 6 bases to trimming and J lost 10 bases, with 15 bases between them. CDR1 and CDR2 from the germline V gene are SGHDN and FVKESK. This CDR3 region has 12 residues. The CDR3 sequence is CASSRQGLGAFF. CDR3 coding DNA: TGTGCCAGCAGTCGCCAGGGGCTGGGAGCTTTCTTT. The full variable domain, completed using reference TRBV14 and TRBJ1-1, is EAGVTQFPSHSVIEKGQTVTLRCDPISGHDNLYWYRRVMGKEIKFLLHFVKESKQDESGMPNNRFLAERTGGTYSTLKVQPAELEDSGVYFCASSRQGLGAFFGQGTRLTVV.

The rearrangement links TRBV18 to TRBJ1-1; the match to TRBD1 covers 9 bases. CDR3 length: 14 amino acids. V trimming: 4 bases; J trimming: 3 bases; junction bases outside the gene matches: 3. Germline V gene data show CDR1 as KGHSH and CDR2 as LQKENI. Here the CDR3 reads CASSRQGGDTEAFF. CDR3 sequence (DNA): TGTGCCAGCTCACGACAGGGGGGCGACACTGAAGCTTTCTTT.

This rearrangement joins TRBV9 to TRBJ1-2, with unresolved D. Trimming removed 0 bases from V and 4 bases from J, with 13 bases in between. CDR1 is SGDLS and CDR2 is YYNGEE in the germline V gene. This CDR3 region has 15 residues. CDR3 protein: CASSVDNNPVYGYTF. The CDR3 DNA follows: TGTGCCAGCAGCGTAGACAACAATCCCGTCTATGGCTACACCTTC.

The genes are TRBV3-1 (or the pseudogene TRBV3-2) and TRBJ2-1, with 10 bases that match TRBD2. The CDR3 spans 15 residues. Germline CDR1 and CDR2: LGHDT and YNNKEL (reference sequence). J was trimmed by 4 bases and V by 4 bases; bases with no gene match: 4. CDR3 coding DNA: TGTGCCAGCAGCCGATCTAGCGGGGGTTACAATGAGCAGTTCTTC. Translated, it gives CASSRSSGGYNEQFF.

This rearrangement joins TRBV12-3 or TRBV12-4 to TRBJ1-3; D not resolved. The CDR3 covers 12 residues. V lost 10 bases and J lost 8, with 15 bases in between. The CDR3 bases are TGTGCCACCTGGCCCCTCCGGGACACCATATATTTT. Translation: CATWPLRDTIYF.

The chain employs TRBV25-1 and TRBJ1-5; 8 nucleotides agree with TRBD1. Germline V gene lookup returns CDR1 MGHDK and CDR2 SYGVNS. J gave up 6 bases and V 5 bases, and 9 bases lay outside the gene matches. There are 15 residues in the CDR3. The CDR3 reads CASSLTGAVGQPQHF. The DNA for the CDR3 is TGTGCCAGCAGTTTGACAGGGGCGGTCGGTCAGCCCCAGCATTTT.

The chain combines TRBV5-5 with TRBJ1-1, with D tentatively TRBD1 (6 bases). The CDR3 spans 15 residues. V lost 1 base and J lost 5, with 15 bases in between. The germline CDR1 and CDR2 sequences are SGHKS and YYEKEE (reference sequence). CDR3 in DNA: TGTGCCAGCAGCTTGAGTCAGGGGTTGCAGACTGAAGCTTTCTTT. As protein: CASSLSQGLQTEAFF.

This rearrangement joins TRBV6-4 to TRBJ2-5; the match to TRBD1 covers 7 bases. Looked up from germline, CDR1 is MRHNA and CDR2 is SNTAGT. This CDR3 comprises 13 residues. J lost 4 bases, V lost 5 bases, and 4 bases had no gene match. Here the CDR3 reads CASSRTGVETQYF. CDR3 sequence (DNA): TGTGCCAGCAGTCGTACAGGGGTAGAGACCCAGTACTTC.

The chain is built from TRBV29-1 and TRBJ2-5; D unresolved. The CDR3 is 10 amino acids. Germline CDR1 and CDR2: SQVTM and ANQGSEA. The germline V and J ends were trimmed by 8 bases and 4 bases, with 8 bases remaining between them. The CDR3 nucleotides read TGCAGCTACGTTGGAGAGACCCAGTACTTC. Protein: CSYVGETQYF.

The chain combines TRBV9 with TRBJ2-2; 10 bases are shared with TRBD2. V gave up 7 bases and J gave up 7 bases; unmatched junction bases: 7. The CDR3 loop spans 14 amino acids. Germline values: CDR1 SGDLS, CDR2 YYNGEE. The CDR3 is CASGTGTSVGELFF. In DNA, the CDR3 is TGTGCCAGCGGAACCGGGACTAGCGTCGGGGAGCTGTTTTTT.

This clone was recorded once. This sequence joins TRBV7-2 and TRBJ1-5, with D maybe TRBD1 (5 bases). Germline V CDR1 and CDR2: SGHTA, FQGNSA. Trimming removed 4 bases at V and 9 bases at J, with 16 bases between. This CDR3 comprises 14 residues. CDR3 amino acids: CASSSGHGPWPQHF. DNA of the CDR3: TGTGCCAGCAGCTCCGGACACGGGCCGTGGCCCCAGCATTTT.

This rearrangement joins TRBV9 to TRBJ1-2; the D is unclear. The CDR3 sequence is 12 residues long. V dropped 1 base and J dropped 4 bases, with 5 bases sitting between them. The germline CDR1 and CDR2 sequences are SGDLS and YYNGEE. CDR3: CASSVQAYGYTF. For the CDR3, the DNA is TGTGCCAGCAGCGTACAGGCCTATGGCTACACCTTC.

The chain is built from TRBV27 and TRBJ2-7; possibly TRBD1 or TRBD2 for D (5 bases each). Germline V lookup: CDR1 MNHEY, CDR2 SMNVEV (reference sequence). V lost 8 bases, J lost 3 bases, and 11 bases lay in between. The CDR3 loop spans 12 amino acids. The CDR3 region has the DNA TGTGCCAGCCGCCGAGGGGTCTACGAGCAGTACTTC. Residues: CASRRGVYEQYF.